This passage covers 6 T cell receptor beta chains from one sample sequenced in a study of blood T cell repertoires in COVID-19. The assay was immunoSEQ multiplex PCR, and TCRdb's table has in-frame clones only and misses some. The sample carries around 200,000 clones, around nine tenths recorded once. The sample was peripheral blood. The origin of the receptors is a woman aged 18-29 years who had recovered from COVID-19.

The chain employs TRBV5-1 and TRBJ2-7, with 9 bases aligning to TRBD1. The V segment lost 3 bases and the J segment 2 bases; nucleotides outside the gene matches: 6. Germline CDR1 reads SGHRS; CDR2 reads YFSETQ. This CDR3 is built from 15 residues. DNA of the CDR3: TGCGCCAGCAGCTCCGGGACAGGGTTGACCTACGAGCAGTACTTC. Amino acid sequence: CASSSGTGLTYEQYF.

In its sample, this clone was seen a few times. V usage is TRBV4-3 and J usage is TRBJ2-1; TRBD2 matches 13 bases. The V and J ends lost 2 bases and 4 bases, in that order; junction bases with no gene match: 5. CDR3 size: 17 residues. The germline V gene encodes CDR1 LGHNA and CDR2 YSLEER. In DNA, the CDR3 is TGCGCCAGCAGCCAAATCCCGGGACTAGCGGGGTACAATGAGCAGTTCTTC. It is translated as CASSQIPGLAGYNEQFF.

The gene calls are TRBV6-5 and TRBJ2-7; the match to TRBD2 covers 9 bases. Germline CDR1 is MNHEY and CDR2 is SVGAGI. This CDR3 contains 12 residues. CDR3 region: CATTSGRYEQYF. The CDR3 DNA sequence: TGTGCTACAACTAGCGGGCGGTACGAGCAGTACTTC.

The rearrangement joins TRBV6-2 or TRBV6-3 to TRBJ2-1; 7 bases are a match to TRBD2. V lost 1 base to trimming and J lost 9 bases; unmatched junction nucleotides: 15. The CDR3 spans 17 residues. CDR1 and CDR2 (germline): MNHEY, SVGEGT. The CDR3 region is CASSYYGKREGQIEQFF. The CDR3 DNA sequence: TGTGCCAGCAGTTACTATGGGAAAAGGGAGGGCCAAATTGAGCAGTTCTTC.

The chain combines TRBV3-1 (or the pseudogene TRBV3-2) with TRBJ2-7; 7 bases are a match to TRBD2. V lost 5 bases to trimming and J lost 0 bases; unmatched junction nucleotides: 7. Germline V CDR1 and CDR2: LGHDT, YNNKEL (reference sequence). The CDR3 has 15 amino acids. The CDR3 sequence is CASSVQGLLSYEQYF. DNA of the CDR3: TGTGCCAGCAGCGTTCAGGGACTACTCTCCTACGAGCAGTACTTC.

The genes are TRBV6-5 and TRBJ2-7, with 8 positions matching TRBD1. Trimming removed 8 bases from V and 3 bases from J; junction bases left unmatched: 6. The CDR3 length is 13 residues. The germline CDR1 and CDR2 sequences are MNHEY and SVGAGI. The CDR3 coding sequence is TGTGCCAGCCGGGGACAGGAGGGCTACGAGCAGTACTTC. It is translated as CASRGQEGYEQYF.